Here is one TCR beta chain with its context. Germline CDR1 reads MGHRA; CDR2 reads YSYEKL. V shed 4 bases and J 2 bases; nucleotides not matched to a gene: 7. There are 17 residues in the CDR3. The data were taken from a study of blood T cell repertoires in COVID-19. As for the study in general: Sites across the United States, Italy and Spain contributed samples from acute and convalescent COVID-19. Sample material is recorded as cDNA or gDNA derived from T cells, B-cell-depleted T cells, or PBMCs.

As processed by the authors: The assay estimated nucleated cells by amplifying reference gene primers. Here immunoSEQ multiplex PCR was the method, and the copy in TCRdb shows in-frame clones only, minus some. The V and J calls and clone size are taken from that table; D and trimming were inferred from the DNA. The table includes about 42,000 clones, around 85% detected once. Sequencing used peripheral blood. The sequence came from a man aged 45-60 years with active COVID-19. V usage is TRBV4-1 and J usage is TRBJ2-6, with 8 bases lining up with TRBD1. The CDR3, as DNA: TGCGCCAGCAGCCCCTGGACAGGGAAGGCTGGGGCCAACGTCCTGACTTTC. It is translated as CASSPWTGKAGANVLTF.